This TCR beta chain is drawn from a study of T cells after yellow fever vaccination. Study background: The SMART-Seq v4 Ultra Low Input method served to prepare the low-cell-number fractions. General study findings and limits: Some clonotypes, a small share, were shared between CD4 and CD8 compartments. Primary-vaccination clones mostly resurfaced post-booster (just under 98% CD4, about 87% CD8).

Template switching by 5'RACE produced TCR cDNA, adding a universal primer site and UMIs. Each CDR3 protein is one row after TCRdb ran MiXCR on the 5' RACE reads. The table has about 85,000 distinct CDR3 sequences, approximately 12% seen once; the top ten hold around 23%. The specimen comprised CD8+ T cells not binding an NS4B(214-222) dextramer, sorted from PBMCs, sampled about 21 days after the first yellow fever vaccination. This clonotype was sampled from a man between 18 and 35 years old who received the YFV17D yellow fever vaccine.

CDR3 DNA sequence: TGTGCCAGCACCCTCACAGGGGCCCTGAACACTGAAGCTTTCTTT. It encodes CASTLTGALNTEAFF. The chain joins TRBV9 to TRBJ1-1, with 7 bases matching TRBD1. CDR3 length: 15 residues. Trimming removed 6 bases from V and 0 bases from J; junction bases left unmatched: 8. Germline V lookup: CDR1 SGDLS, CDR2 YYNGEE.